Following are 5 T cell receptor beta chains from one sample sequenced in a study of cytotoxic CD8 clonotypes in ibrutinib-treated CLL. TCRdb's table, derived via immunoSEQ multiplex PCR, lists solely in-frame clones and lacks some. Here the sample spans roughly 53,000 clones, 54% being singletons. This specimen was PBMCs, taken at disease progression, from a patient treated with ibrutinib. These receptors were collected from a human donor with chronic lymphocytic leukemia.

This clone has a handful of counts. This chain connects TRBV7-9 to TRBJ2-3; D may be TRBD2 (5 bases). Per germline, CDR1 SEHNR and CDR2 FQNEAQ (reference sequence). The V gene lost 6 bases and the J gene lost 1 base, with 17 bases spanning the gap. There are 16 residues in the CDR3. In DNA, the CDR3 is TGTGCCAGCAGAAGAGAGTCGGGGATCGGCACAGATACGCAGTATTTT. Its protein product is CASRRESGIGTDTQYF. Drawing the rest from reference TRBV7-9 and TRBJ2-3, the complete variable domain is DTGVSQNPRHKITKRGQNVTFRCDPISEHNRLYWYRQTLGQGPEFLTYFQNEAQLEKSRLLSDRFSAERPKGSFSTLEIQRTEQGDSAMYLCASRRESGIGTDTQYFGPGTRLTVL.

This chain connects TRBV29-1 to TRBJ1-3; 10 nucleotides align to TRBD1. The V segment lost 6 bases and the J segment 2 bases; nucleotides outside the gene matches: 4. In germline, CDR1 is SQVTM, CDR2 ANQGSEA. This CDR3 is built from 14 residues. As DNA, the CDR3 is TGCAGCGTCGTAGGACAGGGGGCTGGAAACACCATATATTTT. Translating it yields CSVVGQGAGNTIYF.

The chain couples TRBV10-3 to TRBJ2-2; the D is unclear. Germline CDR1 is ENHRY and CDR2 is SYGVKD. V lost 6 bases and J 6 bases, leaving 8 bases between the germline ends. The CDR3 covers 12 residues. CDR3 sequence: CAIRVLSGELFF. The CDR3 region has the DNA TGTGCCATCAGGGTATTGTCCGGGGAGCTGTTTTTT.

This clone turned up a few times. This chain links TRBV7-2 with TRBJ2-1, with D possibly matching TRBD2 (5 bases). Trimming removed 8 bases at V and 4 bases at J, with 12 bases between. Per the germline V gene, CDR1 is SGHTA and CDR2 is FQGNSA. This CDR3 region has 13 residues. The CDR3 nucleotides are TGTGCCAGCGGGAGTGGTTGGTACAATGAGCAGTTCTTC. The encoded protein is CASGSGWYNEQFF.

This chain connects TRBV6-5 to TRBJ1-1; D is unresolved. The CDR3 totals 15 residues. Germline CDR1 is MNHEY and CDR2 is SVGAGI. V lost 8 bases and J lost 1, with 17 bases in between. The CDR3 sequence is CASQTGFMQNTEAFF. The CDR3 DNA reads TGTGCCAGCCAAACCGGGTTTATGCAGAACACTGAAGCTTTCTTT.